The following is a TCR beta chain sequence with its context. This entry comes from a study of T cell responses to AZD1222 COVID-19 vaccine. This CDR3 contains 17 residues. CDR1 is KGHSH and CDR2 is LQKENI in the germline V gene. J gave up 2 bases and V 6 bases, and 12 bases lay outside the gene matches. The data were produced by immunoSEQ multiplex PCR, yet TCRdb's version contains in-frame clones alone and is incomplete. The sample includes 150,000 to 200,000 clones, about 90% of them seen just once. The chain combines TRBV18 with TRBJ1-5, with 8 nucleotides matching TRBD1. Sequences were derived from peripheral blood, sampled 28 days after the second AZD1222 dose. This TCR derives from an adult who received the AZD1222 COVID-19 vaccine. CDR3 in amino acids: CASSLGQGGRGNQPQHF. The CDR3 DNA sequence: TGTGCCAGCTCCCTCGGACAGGGCGGAAGGGGCAATCAGCCCCAGCATTTT.